This passage covers 24 T cell receptor beta chains from one sample sequenced in a study of identifying expanded T cells in peripheral blood. TCRdb keeps only in-frame clones here, not all; method: immunoSEQ multiplex PCR. This table has approximately 100,000 clones, approximately 89% appearing once. What was sequenced was blood. These receptors originate from a person between 18 and 75 years old in good health.

The chain joins TRBV30 to TRBJ2-1, with 15 nucleotides matching TRBD2. The CDR3 covers 14 residues. Germline assignment: CDR1 GTSNPN and CDR2 SVGIG (reference sequence). Losses at the gene ends were 5 bases for V and 7 bases for J; bases not matched to a gene: 3. CDR3 sequence (DNA): TGTGCCTGGGGGACTAGCGGGGGGTATAATGAGCAGTTCTTC. Translated: CAWGTSGGYNEQFF.

This chain joins TRBV19 and TRBJ2-7, with D possibly called TRBD1 or TRBD2 (5 bases each). Germline assignment: CDR1 LNHDA and CDR2 SQIVND (reference sequence). The CDR3 totals 15 residues. V lost 3 bases and J 1 base, leaving 13 bases between the germline ends. For the CDR3, the DNA is TGTGCCAGTAGTATTGACGGGACGGCTTCCTACGAGCAGTACTTC. Translation: CASSIDGTASYEQYF. Full variable domain (outside the CDR3, taken from reference TRBV19 and TRBJ2-7): DGGITQSPKYLFRKEGQNVTLSCEQNLNHDAMYWYRQDPGQGLRLIYYSQIVNDFQKGDIAEGYSVSREKKESFPLTVTSAQKNPTAFYLCASSIDGTASYEQYFGPGTRLTVT.

The chain combines TRBV7-9 with TRBJ2-7; TRBD2 matches at 8 bases. The CDR3 is 13 residues long. Germline V lookup: CDR1 SEHNR, CDR2 FQNEAQ (reference sequence). Trimming cost V 6 bases and J 5 bases; bases outside gene matches: 6. The CDR3 spells CASSPRLANEQYF. In DNA form, the CDR3 reads TGTGCCAGCAGTCCCCGACTAGCGAACGAGCAGTACTTC. Based on the CDR3 plus reference TRBV7-9 and TRBJ2-7, the full variable domain is DTGVSQNPRHKITKRGQNVTFRCDPISEHNRLYWYRQTLGQGPEFLTYFQNEAQLEKSRLLSDRFSAERPKGSFSTLEIQRTEQGDSAMYLCASSPRLANEQYFGPGTRLTVT.

As for this clone: The junction departs from the called germline gene at one end, perhaps through a read error. The V and J genes are TRBV10-3 and TRBJ1-1; D is undetermined. This CDR3 region has 14 residues. Germline CDR1 reads ENHRY; CDR2 reads SYGVKD. CDR3 nucleotide sequence: TGTGCCATCAGGGAGTCTAGGGCGGGCACTGAAGCTTTCTTT. It yields the protein CAIRESRAGTEAFF.

The rearrangement joins TRBV7-9 to TRBJ2-7, with 13 bases matching TRBD2. The CDR3 spans 14 residues. Germline V CDR1 and CDR2: SEHNR, FQNEAQ (reference sequence). V trimming: 4 bases; J trimming: 4 bases; junction bases outside the gene matches: 1. The CDR3 coding sequence is TGTGCCAGCAGCTCGGGACTAGCGGGATACGAGCAGTACTTC. It yields the protein CASSSGLAGYEQYF.

The rearrangement links TRBV5-6 to TRBJ2-1; 10 bases match TRBD2. Trimming cost V 0 bases and J 7 bases; bases outside gene matches: 13. This CDR3 region has 18 residues. Germline lookup yields CDR1 SGHDT and CDR2 YYEEEE. The CDR3 sequence is CASSLASSGRAGGNEQFF. As DNA, the CDR3 is TGTGCCAGCAGCTTGGCCAGCAGCGGGAGGGCCGGCGGGAATGAGCAGTTCTTC.

The rearrangement joins TRBV12-2 to TRBJ2-3; the DNA was not used to check the table's D call, TRBD2. TRBV12-2 is reported as a pseudogene. CDR3 length: 15 amino acids. Here the CDR3 DNA reads TGTGCAAGTCGCGACCAGCGGGAGAGCGCAGATACGCAGTATTTT. Amino acid sequence: CASRDQRESADTQYF.

This clone was recorded only once. The genes are TRBV2 and TRBJ2-7; D uncertain. The CDR3 is made up of 13 amino acids. Germline CDR1 reads SNHLY; CDR2 reads FYNNEI. V lost 6 bases and J 6 bases, leaving 15 bases between the germline ends. The CDR3 protein is CASSLPGALEQYF. In DNA, the CDR3 is TGTGCCAGCAGCCTTCCAGGAGCCCTCGAGCAGTACTTC. Variable domain in full (rest from reference TRBV2 and TRBJ2-7): EPEVTQTPSHQVTQMGQEVILRCVPISNHLYFYWYRQILGQKVEFLVSFYNNEISEKSEIFDDQFSVERPDGSNFTLKIRSTKLEDSAMYFCASSLPGALEQYFGPGTRLTVT.

The chain combines TRBV9 with TRBJ2-5; 11 bases map to TRBD2. Germline V CDR1 and CDR2: SGDLS, YYNGEE. Trimming removed 0 bases from V and 5 bases from J; junction bases left unmatched: 6. The CDR3 has 16 residues. The CDR3 nucleotides read TGTGCCAGCAGCGTAGGGATAGCGGGGGGGATGGAGACCCAGTACTTC. Translation gives CASSVGIAGGMETQYF.

This clone was picked up one time. This sequence joins TRBV6-6 and TRBJ2-7; unclear D gene. The germline V gene has CDR1 MNHNY and CDR2 SVGAGI (reference sequence). Trimming cost V 7 bases and J 2 bases, with 12 bases left between them. CDR3 length: 13 amino acids. CDR3: CASTHEETYEQYF. The DNA of the CDR3 is TGTGCCAGCACCCATGAGGAGACCTACGAGCAGTACTTC.

The chain employs TRBV28 and TRBJ1-5; 7 nucleotides agree with TRBD1. The CDR3 length is 15 residues. From germline, CDR1 is MDHEN and CDR2 SYDVKM. After removal of 8 bases from V and 7 bases from J, the junction contained 14 bases not matched to a gene. In DNA form, the CDR3 reads TGTGCCAGCCGGATACAGGGGAGCCTCGGGCAGCCCCAGCATTTT. Translation: CASRIQGSLGQPQHF.

The V gene is TRBV5-5, the J gene TRBJ2-3; D might be TRBD2 (6 bases). V was clipped by 2 bases and J by 0 bases, with 16 bases between them. The CDR3 covers 17 residues. Germline V gene sequence: CDR1 SGHKS, CDR2 YYEKEE (reference sequence). The CDR3 reads CASSLASGTPSTDTQYF. The CDR3 nucleotides read TGTGCCAGCAGCTTAGCCTCCGGGACTCCTAGCACAGATACGCAGTATTTT.

The V call is TRBV9, the J call TRBJ2-3, with a tentative D call TRBD2 (6 bases). V shed 7 bases and J shed 0 bases, with 15 bases lying between them. The CDR3 loop spans 15 amino acids. Germline V gene sequence: CDR1 SGDLS, CDR2 YYNGEE. CDR3 in amino acids: CASALWGVSTDTQYF. DNA of the CDR3: TGTGCCAGCGCCCTCTGGGGGGTGAGCACAGATACGCAGTATTTT. Full variable domain (missing parts from reference TRBV9 and TRBJ2-3): DSGVTQTPKHLITATGQRVTLRCSPRSGDLSVYWYQQSLDQGLQFLIQYYNGEERAKGNILERFSAQQFPDLHSELNLSSLELGDSALYFCASALWGVSTDTQYFGPGTRLTVL.

This clone was picked up one time. The J gene is TRBJ1-3, the V gene TRBV7-9; D is undetermined. The V and J ends lost 5 bases and 7 bases respectively, with 18 bases between them. The CDR3 contains 15 residues. The germline V gene encodes CDR1 SEHNR and CDR2 FQNEAQ (reference sequence). The CDR3 bases are TGTGCCAGCAGCCTAGGACTCTCTTGGTCGAACACCATATATTTT. Translated, it gives CASSLGLSWSNTIYF.

The chain has TRBV29-1 and TRBJ2-5; 14 bases are shared with TRBD2. The V segment lost 2 bases and the J segment 5 bases; nucleotides outside the gene matches: 7. CDR3 length: 16 residues. Germline values: CDR1 SQVTM, CDR2 ANQGSEA. The DNA of the CDR3 is TGCAGCGTTGAAAGACTAGCGGGAGGGCCCGGGGAGACCCAGTACTTC. Translated: CSVERLAGGPGETQYF.

V and J are TRBV19 and TRBJ2-1; 9 positions agree with TRBD1. CDR1 and CDR2 from the germline V gene are LNHDA and SQIVND (reference sequence). With 7 bases clipped from V and 1 base from J, the junction kept 5 bases outside the gene matches. This CDR3 comprises 15 residues. CDR3 region: CASTRQGVSYNEQFF. Here the CDR3 DNA reads TGTGCCAGTACTCGACAGGGGGTGTCCTACAATGAGCAGTTCTTC.

The J gene is TRBJ2-7, the V gene TRBV7-8; 10 nucleotides align to TRBD2. There are 16 residues in the CDR3. Trimming took 0 bases from V and 3 from J; bases not matched to a gene: 5. In germline, CDR1 is SGHVS, CDR2 FQNEAQ. The CDR3 bases are TGTGCCAGCAGCTTAGCGGGGAGGACTAGCGGCTACGAGCAGTACTTC. It specifies CASSLAGRTSGYEQYF.

V is TRBV5-1 and J is TRBJ1-1; 9 bases are a match to TRBD1. Germline V gene sequence: CDR1 SGHRS, CDR2 YFSETQ. This CDR3 comprises 15 residues. Trimming cost V 5 bases and J 3 bases; bases outside gene matches: 8. The CDR3 nucleotides read TGCGCCAGCAGACGGCGACAGGGGGGCGACACTGAAGCTTTCTTT. Translated, it gives CASRRRQGGDTEAFF.

V and J are TRBV9 and TRBJ2-7; TRBD2 agrees at 12 bases. V was clipped by 0 bases and J by 0 bases; unmatched bases: 1. Germline CDR1 SGDLS, CDR2 YYNGEE. The CDR3 sequence is 16 residues long. CDR3 in amino acids: CASSVGTSGNSYEQYF. CDR3 bases: TGTGCCAGCAGCGTAGGGACTAGCGGGAACTCCTACGAGCAGTACTTC.

This chain uses TRBV18 with TRBJ2-1; D unresolved. With 0 bases removed from V and 0 bases from J, the gap between germline ends came to 12 bases. CDR1 KGHSH and CDR2 LQKENI come from the germline V gene. This CDR3 spans 17 amino acids. The CDR3 sequence: CASSPPVAASSYNEQFF. The CDR3 DNA sequence: TGTGCCAGCTCACCACCGGTGGCGGCCAGCTCCTACAATGAGCAGTTCTTC.

The CDR3 sequence is CASSPQPHSGANVLTF. The CDR3 DNA is TGTGCCAGCAGCCCACAGCCCCACTCTGGGGCCAACGTCCTGACTTTC. The J gene is TRBJ2-6, the V gene TRBV9; D ambiguous. Germline values: CDR1 SGDLS, CDR2 YYNGEE. The CDR3 spans 16 residues. Trimming cost V 4 bases and J 0 bases, with 11 bases left between them.

V and J are TRBV7-8 and TRBJ2-1; D may match TRBD1 or TRBD2 (6 bases each). The CDR3 has 14 amino acids. Deletions cut 7 bases from V and 14 bases from J, with 24 bases between. CDR1 SGHVS and CDR2 FQNEAQ come from the germline V gene. CDR3 DNA sequence: TGTGCCAGCACCCTCGGGGGCGGGTGGGAGTTGGAGTTCTTC. This encodes CASTLGGGWELEFF.

This clone occurred once. This chain uses TRBV18 with TRBJ1-4; 9 bases are a match to TRBD1. This CDR3 is 15 amino acids long. The V gene's germline CDR1 is KGHSH and CDR2 LQKENI. The V segment lost 3 bases and the J segment 6 bases; nucleotides outside the gene matches: 5. CDR3 sequence: CASSPRTGAHEKLFF. The CDR3 DNA sequence: TGTGCCAGCTCACCTCGGACAGGGGCACATGAAAAACTGTTTTTT.

The V and J genes are TRBV4-3 and TRBJ2-7; 7 bases match TRBD1. Germline V gene sequence: CDR1 LGHNA, CDR2 YSLEER. J gave up 7 bases and V 3 bases, and 6 bases lay outside the gene matches. The CDR3 is 13 residues long. Here the CDR3 DNA reads TGCGCCAGCAGCCAGGGGACAGCGTGGGAGCAGTACTTC. It encodes CASSQGTAWEQYF.